One T cell receptor beta chain is described in this entry. This clonotype was seen repeatedly, ten times or more. The target of this receptor is not known. Per-nucleotide qualities are absent, and no much larger clonotype sits a single base away. This entry is derived from a study of spatial heterogeneity in lung cancer (dated by TCRdb to between 2018 and 2020). Background on the whole study: Beta-chain transcripts were consistently detected in greater numbers than alpha-chain transcripts, which likely reflected higher beta-chain transcript abundance. TCR transcript counts in tumor regions correlated strongly with a T cell transcriptional module score from matched bulk RNA-seq. TCR alpha and beta repertoires were quantitatively compared across multiple tumor regions, matched nontumor lung and blood in non-small cell lung cancer. In the raw uncorrected reads, each unique combination of TCR and UMI appeared more than ten times on average. Both alpha and beta chains were TCR-sequenced in a few hundred tumor regions, about 64 matched nontumor lung samples and 56 PBMC samples obtained at surgery. Nonsynonymous mutation counts, determined by whole-exome sequencing of tumor tissue, were related to features of the TCR repertoire. The paper as a whole reports these results and caveats: Counts of ubiquitous and regional expanded TCRs correlated with counts of ubiquitous and regional nonsynonymous mutations, respectively. Estimated TCR-seq coverage of tumor T cells was only roughly 7% for alpha chains and about 14% for beta chains. Confirming at a functional level the hypothesis that regional TCRs recognize regional mutations was considered to require additional single-cell paired TCR alpha and beta sequencing. The tumor nonsynonymous mutation count correlated with the number of expanded alpha and beta TCRs within the tumor.

The library was prepared using 5' RACE. Sequencing used a NextSeq 500. The TCR library protocol attached a unique molecular identifier to each TCR cDNA molecule to allow correction of PCR and sequencing errors. The authors processed their data as follows. TCR identification, UMI-based error correction and CDR3 extraction were all carried out with Decombinator tools. Expanded TCRs were defined as those above a frequency of 2 per 1,000, corresponding to the top 1% of the tumor frequency distribution. Expanded tumor TCRs were classed as regional if statistically deemed absent (corrected P<0.05) from at least one tumor region, otherwise ubiquitous. Each repertoire was subsampled 100 times to 5,000 TCRs, after which Renyi diversity was computed with the R vegan package. CDR3 similarity networks were built from amino acid triplet string-kernel similarity, connecting CDR3s with pairwise similarity above 0.82. TCRdb itself trimmed the public reads at Q25 with fastp, ran MiXCR and retained productive beta chains. Each entry merges the rows of one CDR3 protein and shows their most common DNA and genes. V and J calls and clone size were set by TCRdb, not the authors. This sample lists approximately 21,000 distinct CDR3 sequences; under 6.5% were detected once. The top ten clonotypes cover 10% of the sample.

The intended sense of this specimen's time point label: sample taken at primary tumor resection. Donors were under 95 patients with early-stage, untreated non-small cell lung cancer from the lung TRACERx cohort. Whole RNA extracted from tumor and nontumor lung tissue, or from cryopreserved PBMC samples, was used for TCR sequencing without cell sorting. Only patients with enough RNA available from two or more tumor regions were chosen for TCR sequencing. Tumor and adjacent nontumor lung specimens were reviewed by a lung pathologist before selection. This sample comprised lung tumor tissue, obtained at surgery. The receptor comes from a male donor with early-stage non-small cell lung cancer.

The CDR3 reads as follows: CASSFRDRASGNTEAFF. The nucleotides read TGTGCCAGCAGCTTCCGGGACAGGGCATCGGGGAACACTGAAGCTTTCTTT. This receptor chain uses TRBV7-8 and TRBJ1-1, and TRBD1 matches 9 of the central bases. For this chain, trimming is 3 bases at the V end and 1 base at the J end, and the number of junction bases without a gene match is 9. Including cysteine and phenylalanine, the CDR3 has 17 amino acids. Only the CDR3 DNA is retained, 51 bases long and in frame from the first base. Reading the germline V gene gives CDR1 SGHVS and CDR2 FQNEAQ.